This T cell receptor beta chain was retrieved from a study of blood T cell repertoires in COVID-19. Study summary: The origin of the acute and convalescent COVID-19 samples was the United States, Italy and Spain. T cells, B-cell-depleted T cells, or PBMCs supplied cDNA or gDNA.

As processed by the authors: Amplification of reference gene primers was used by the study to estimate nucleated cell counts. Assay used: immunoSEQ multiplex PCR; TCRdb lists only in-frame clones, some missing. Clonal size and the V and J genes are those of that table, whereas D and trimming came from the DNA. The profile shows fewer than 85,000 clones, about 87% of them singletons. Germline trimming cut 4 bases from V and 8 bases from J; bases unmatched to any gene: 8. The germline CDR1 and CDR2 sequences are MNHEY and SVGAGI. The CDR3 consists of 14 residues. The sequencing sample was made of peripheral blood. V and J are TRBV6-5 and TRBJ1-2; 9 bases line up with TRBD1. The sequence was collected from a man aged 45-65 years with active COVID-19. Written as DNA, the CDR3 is TGTGCCAGCAGTTCCGCCGGGACAGGGTGGGGCTACACCTTC. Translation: CASSSAGTGWGYTF.